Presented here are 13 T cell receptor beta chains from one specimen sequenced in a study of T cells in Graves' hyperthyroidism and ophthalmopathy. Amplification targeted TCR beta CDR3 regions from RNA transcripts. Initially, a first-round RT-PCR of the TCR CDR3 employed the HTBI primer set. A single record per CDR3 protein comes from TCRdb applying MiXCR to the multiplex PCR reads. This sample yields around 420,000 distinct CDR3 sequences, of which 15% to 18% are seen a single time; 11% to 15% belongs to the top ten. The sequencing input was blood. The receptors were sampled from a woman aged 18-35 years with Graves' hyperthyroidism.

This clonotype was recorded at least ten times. CDR3 coding DNA: TGTGCCAGCAGCTTTCCAGGGGTCAGGGCAGATACGCAGTATTTT. Translation: CASSFPGVRADTQYF. V usage is TRBV7-9 and J usage is TRBJ2-3; weak D call: TRBD1 (6 bases). There are 15 residues in the CDR3. V lost 3 bases and J lost 4, with 14 bases in between. The germline gives CDR1 SEHNR, CDR2 FQNEAQ (reference sequence).

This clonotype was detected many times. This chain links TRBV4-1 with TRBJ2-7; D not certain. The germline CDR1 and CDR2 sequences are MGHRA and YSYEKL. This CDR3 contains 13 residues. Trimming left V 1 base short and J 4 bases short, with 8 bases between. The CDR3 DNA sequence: TGCGCCAGCAGCCAAGGTCCGAGGTACGAGCAGTACTTC. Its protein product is CASSQGPRYEQYF.

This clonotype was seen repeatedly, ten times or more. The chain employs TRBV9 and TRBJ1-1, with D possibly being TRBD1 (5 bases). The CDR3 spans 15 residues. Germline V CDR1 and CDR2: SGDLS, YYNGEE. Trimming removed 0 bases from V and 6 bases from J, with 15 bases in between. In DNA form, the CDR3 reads TGTGCCAGCAGCGTAGGCCAGGGTGGTAATGCTGAAGCTTTCTTT. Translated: CASSVGQGGNAEAFF.

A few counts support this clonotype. In DNA form, the CDR3 reads TGTGCCAGCAGTTACAGGGAAGAAAATGAGCAGTTCTTC. Its translation is CASSYREENEQFF. This chain uses TRBV6-5 with TRBJ2-1, with D unclear. CDR1 and CDR2 (germline): MNHEY, SVGAGI. This CDR3 region has 13 residues. Trimming removed 2 bases from V and 7 bases from J, with 9 bases in between.

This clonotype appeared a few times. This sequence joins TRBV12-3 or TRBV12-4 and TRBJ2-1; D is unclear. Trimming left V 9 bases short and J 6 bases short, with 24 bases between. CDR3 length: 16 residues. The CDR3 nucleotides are TGTGCCAGTTCCGCCGGCGCGAGTATTGGTTCCAATGAGCAGTTCTTC. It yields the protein CASSAGASIGSNEQFF.

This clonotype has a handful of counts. The CDR3 DNA is TGTGCCAGCTCACCACGGGGACAAAACTACGAGCAGTACTTC. It yields the protein CASSPRGQNYEQYF. This chain joins TRBV18 and TRBJ2-7, with D maybe TRBD1 (6 bases). Germline V gene lookup returns CDR1 KGHSH and CDR2 LQKENI. The V end lost 1 base, the J end lost 3 bases, and 10 bases lay between the germline ends. The CDR3 is made up of 14 amino acids.

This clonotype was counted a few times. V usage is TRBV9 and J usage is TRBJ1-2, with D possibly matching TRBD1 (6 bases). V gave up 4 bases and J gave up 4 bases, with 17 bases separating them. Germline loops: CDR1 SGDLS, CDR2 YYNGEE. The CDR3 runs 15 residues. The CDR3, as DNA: TGTGCCAGCAGCCAACAGGGTGCCCCGCTCTATGGCTACACCTTC. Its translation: CASSQQGAPLYGYTF.

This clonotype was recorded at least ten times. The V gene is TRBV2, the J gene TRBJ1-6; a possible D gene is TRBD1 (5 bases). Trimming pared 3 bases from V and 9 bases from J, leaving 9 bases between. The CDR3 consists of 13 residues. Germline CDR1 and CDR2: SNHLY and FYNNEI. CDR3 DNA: TGTGCCAGCAGTGATATTAGGGGTTCACCCCTCCACTTT. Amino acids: CASSDIRGSPLHF.

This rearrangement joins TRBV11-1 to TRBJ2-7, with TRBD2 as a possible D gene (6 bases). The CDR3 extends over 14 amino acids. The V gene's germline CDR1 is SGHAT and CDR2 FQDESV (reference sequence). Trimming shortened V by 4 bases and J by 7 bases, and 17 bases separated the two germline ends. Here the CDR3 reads CASSSVDYLREQYF. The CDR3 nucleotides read TGTGCCAGCAGCTCGGTGGACTACCTGAGAGAGCAGTACTTC.

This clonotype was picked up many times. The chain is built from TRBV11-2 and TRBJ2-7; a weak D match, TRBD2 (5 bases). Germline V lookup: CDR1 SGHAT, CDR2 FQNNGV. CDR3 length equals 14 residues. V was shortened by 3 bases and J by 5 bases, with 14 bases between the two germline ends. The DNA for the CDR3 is TGTGCCAGCAGCTTGAGGGTATTAGTAAACGAGCAGTACTTC. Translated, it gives CASSLRVLVNEQYF. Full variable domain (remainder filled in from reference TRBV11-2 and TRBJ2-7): EAGVAQSPRYKIIEKRQSVAFWCNPISGHATLYWYQQILGQGPKLLIQFQNNGVVDDSQLPKDRFSAERLKGVDSTLKIQPAKLEDSAVYLCASSLRVLVNEQYFGPGTRLTVT.

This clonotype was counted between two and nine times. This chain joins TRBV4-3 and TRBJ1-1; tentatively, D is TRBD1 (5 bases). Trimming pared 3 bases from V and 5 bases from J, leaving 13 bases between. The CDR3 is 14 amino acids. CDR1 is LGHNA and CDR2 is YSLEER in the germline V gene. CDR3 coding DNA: TGCGCCAGCAGCCAGGGCCCCTACAGGACTGAAGCTTTCTTT. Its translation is CASSQGPYRTEAFF.

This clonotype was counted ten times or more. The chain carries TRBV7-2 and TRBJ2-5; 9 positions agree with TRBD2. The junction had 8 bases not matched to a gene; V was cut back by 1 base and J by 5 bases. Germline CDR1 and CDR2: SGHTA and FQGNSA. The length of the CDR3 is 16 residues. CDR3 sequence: CASSLDWRGGRETQYF. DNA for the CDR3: TGTGCCAGCAGCTTAGACTGGCGGGGGGGCCGGGAGACCCAGTACTTC. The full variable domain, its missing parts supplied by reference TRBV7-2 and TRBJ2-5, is GAGVSQSPSNKVTEKGKDVELRCDPISGHTALYWYRQSLGQGLEFLIYFQGNSAPDKSGLPSDRFSAERTGGSVSTLTIQRTQQEDSAVYLCASSLDWRGGRETQYFGPGTRLLVL.

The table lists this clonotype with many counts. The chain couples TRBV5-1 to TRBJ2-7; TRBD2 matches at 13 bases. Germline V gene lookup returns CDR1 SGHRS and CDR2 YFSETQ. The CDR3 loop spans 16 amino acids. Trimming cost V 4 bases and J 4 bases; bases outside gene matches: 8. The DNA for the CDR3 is TGCGCCAGCAGCGTCACCGGGACTAGCGGGGAATACGAGCAGTACTTC. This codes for CASSVTGTSGEYEQYF. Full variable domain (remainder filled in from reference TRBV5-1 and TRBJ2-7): KAGVTQTPRYLIKTRGQQVTLSCSPISGHRSVSWYQQTPGQGLQFLFEYFSETQRNKGNFPGRFSGRQFSNSRSEMNVSTLELGDSALYLCASSVTGTSGEYEQYFGPGTRLTVT.